This T cell receptor beta chain is drawn from a study of T cells after yellow fever vaccination. TCRdb processed the 5' RACE reads anew with MiXCR; each CDR3 protein has one entry. The table includes just under 600,000 distinct CDR3 sequences, roughly 14% detected once. The CDR3 is made up of 17 amino acids. V lost 5 bases, J lost 4 bases, and 16 bases stayed unmatched. Germline V gene sequence: CDR1 SGHTA, CDR2 FQGNSA. This sequence originates from a man aged 25 to 40 who received the YFV17D yellow fever vaccine. The source was PBMCs, collected on the day of the yellow fever booster vaccination. The J gene is TRBJ2-7, the V gene TRBV7-2; 8 positions agree with TRBD1. CDR3 region: CASSILSVAGGYYEQYF. The CDR3 DNA reads TGTGCCAGCAGCATCCTGAGTGTGGCAGGGGGCTATTACGAGCAGTACTTC.